This is a list of T cell receptor beta chains from one sample in a study of T cells in Graves' hyperthyroidism and ophthalmopathy. TCRdb reanalysed the multiplex PCR reads using MiXCR and keeps one entry per CDR3 protein. Altogether about 600,000 distinct CDR3 sequences are present, about a sixth being singletons, with the ten largest covering less than 3.5%. Sample: blood. The receptors here all came from a woman between 35 and 50 years old with Graves' ophthalmopathy. CDR3s include the opening cysteine and the closing phenylalanine or tryptophan. The order of the fields is J gene, D gene, clone size, V gene, CDR3 DNA, CDR3 protein. The D gene is left open where the match is weak. Clone sizes are given selectively: once, few, many, or a class where the clone is expanded.

TRBJ2-7 . few TRBV2 TGTGCCAGCACCCCAGGGGTAGGTTACGAGCAGTACTTC CASTPGVGYEQYF
TRBJ2-7 TRBD2 many TRBV11-2 TGTGCCAGCAGCGCGCGACTAGCGAGCTACGAGCAGTACTTC CASSARLASYEQYF
TRBJ1-5 TRBD1 many TRBV6-1 TGTGCCAGCAGTGAAAGGTGGACAGGAAATAGCAATCAGCCCCAGCATTTT CASSERWTGNSNQPQHF
TRBJ2-5 TRBD1 many TRBV18 TGTGCCAGCAAGACACAGGGGGGAGAAGAGACCCAGTACTTC CASKTQGGEETQYF
TRBJ2-1 . many TRBV2 TGTGCCAGCCGTTCGACAGGACACTCCTACAATGAGCAGTTCTTC CASRSTGHSYNEQFF
TRBJ1-4 . . TRBV15 TGTGCCACCAGCAGAGATCTTTCGGTGAGGGAAAAACTGTTTTTT CATSRDLSVREKLFF
TRBJ2-5 TRBD2 . TRBV12-3/TRBV12-4 TGTGCCAGCAGTTTTGGGCTAGCGGGACAAGAGACCCAGTACTTC CASSFGLAGQETQYF
TRBJ1-2 . many TRBV6-1 TGTGCCAGCACCATGACAGTACTCTCCTATGGCTACACCTTC CASTMTVLSYGYTF
TRBJ1-4 . . TRBV18 TGTGCCAGCTCACCAACCGAGCTAAATGAAAAACTGTTTTTT CASSPTELNEKLFF
TRBJ2-5 . few TRBV5-6 TGTGCCAGCAGCTTGGAGCCGACTATCCAAGAGACCCAGTACTTC CASSLEPTIQETQYF
TRBJ2-5 TRBD1 . TRBV10-3 TGTGCCATCAGTTCAGGGGGTGAGGAGACCCAGTACTTC CAISSGGEETQYF
TRBJ2-2 . many TRBV28 TGTGCCAGCTACCCCGCTATTAACACCGGGGAGCTGTTTTTT CASYPAINTGELFF
TRBJ2-1 TRBD2 many TRBV28 TGTGCCAGCAGTTTAAGGACCCTAGCGGCCGCCTACAATGAGCAGTTCTTC CASSLRTLAAAYNEQFF
TRBJ1-2 TRBD1 . TRBV20-1 TGCAGTGCCCCTGCCCCAGGACAGGAAAACTATGGCTACACCTTC CSAPAPGQENYGYTF
TRBJ2-1 . few TRBV5-1 TGCGCCAGCAGCTTGGCCGCGGTTGGCTATCTTTACAATGAGCAGTTCTTC CASSLAAVGYLYNEQFF
TRBJ1-2 . few TRBV10-3 TGTGCCATCAGTGAAGATGTTCTCTATGGCTACACCTTC CAISEDVLYGYTF
TRBJ2-1 TRBD1 many TRBV12-3/TRBV12-4 TGTGCCAGCAGTTCAAGACAGGGGTCCCCCTACAATGAGCAGTTCTTC CASSSRQGSPYNEQFF
TRBJ1-4 . . TRBV7-9 TGTGCCAGCAGCTTATGGGGCGACAGAGTGGGAAAACTGTTTTTT CASSLWGDRVGKLFF
TRBJ2-5 TRBD2 many TRBV15 TGTGCCACCAGCACAACCGGGACTAGCGATCCGGAGACCCAGTACTTC CATSTTGTSDPETQYF
TRBJ2-1 TRBD1 many TRBV6-1 TGTGCCAGCAGTGACCGGGACAGGCCGTACAATGAGCAGTTCTTC CASSDRDRPYNEQFF
TRBJ1-2 . many TRBV6-6 TGTGCCAGCAGTTACTCGTATAACTATGGCTACACCTTC CASSYSYNYGYTF
TRBJ2-7 TRBD1 few TRBV28 TGTGCCAGCAGGGTTACCCGGACAGGTGCCTCCTACGAGCAGTACTTC CASRVTRTGASYEQYF
TRBJ2-7 . many TRBV6-1 TGTGCCAGCAGCCCCGCGACAGGTTCCGACGAGCAGTACTTC CASSPATGSDEQYF
TRBJ2-7 . many TRBV11-2 TGTGCCAGCAGCCCCCACGCGGGGGCCCCCCCTACGGAGCAGTACTTC CASSPHAGAPPTEQYF
TRBJ1-3 . few TRBV2 TGTGCCAGCACCAACGAAGGCAGTGGAAACACCATATATTTT CASTNEGSGNTIYF
TRBJ2-6 . . TRBV11-2 TGTGCCAGCAGCTTAGAGCCGAACGGGGTCCTGACTTTC CASSLEPNGVLTF
TRBJ2-3 . . TRBV18 TGTGCCAGCTCACCGGGAACTAGCTTAACAGATACGCAGTATTTT CASSPGTSLTDTQYF
TRBJ2-3 TRBD2 many TRBV7-6 TGTGCCAGCAGCTCCCGACTAGCGGGGGGCACAGATACGCAGTATTTT CASSSRLAGGTDTQYF
TRBJ2-6 . . TRBV20-1 TGCAGTGCCGAGGGGGGAACCTCTGGGGCCAACGTCCTGACTTTC CSAEGGTSGANVLTF
TRBJ2-1 TRBD2 few TRBV12-3/TRBV12-4 TGTGCCAGCAGTTTAGAGTGGTCGGCTAGCGGGAGTGGAGTGCAGTTCTTC CASSLEWSASGSGVQFF
TRBJ2-1 TRBD2 . TRBV28 TGTGCCAGCAGCCTTGGCGGGAGGGAGCAGTTCTTC CASSLGGREQFF
TRBJ2-2 TRBD2 few TRBV2 TGTGCCAGCAAGAGGCCTAGCGGGAACACCGGGGAGCTGTTTTTT CASKRPSGNTGELFF
TRBJ1-1 . . TRBV19 TGTGCCAGTACCTCCCACCAAGCGGGTGAGTTGAAAGCTTTCTTT CASTSHQAGELKAFF
TRBJ2-1 . . TRBV19 TGTGCCAGTAGTATAGATTGGGCGGGCAGGTTGAGCTCCTACAATGAGCAGTTCTTC CASSIDWAGRLSSYNEQFF
TRBJ1-1 . many TRBV11-2 TGTGCCAGCAGAGACTGGAGCACTGAAGCTTTCTTT CASRDWSTEAFF
TRBJ2-2 . many TRBV5-1 TGCGCCAGCAGCTGGCCGAGGCAAAACACCGGGGAGCTGTTTTTT CASSWPRQNTGELFF
TRBJ2-5 . many TRBV7-9 TGTGCCAGCAGCTTCCTGAGGGTGCAAGAGACCCAGTACTTC CASSFLRVQETQYF
TRBJ1-2 TRBD1 many TRBV12-3/TRBV12-4 TGTGCCAGCAGTTTAGTCGGACAGGGCTATGGCTACACCTTC CASSLVGQGYGYTF